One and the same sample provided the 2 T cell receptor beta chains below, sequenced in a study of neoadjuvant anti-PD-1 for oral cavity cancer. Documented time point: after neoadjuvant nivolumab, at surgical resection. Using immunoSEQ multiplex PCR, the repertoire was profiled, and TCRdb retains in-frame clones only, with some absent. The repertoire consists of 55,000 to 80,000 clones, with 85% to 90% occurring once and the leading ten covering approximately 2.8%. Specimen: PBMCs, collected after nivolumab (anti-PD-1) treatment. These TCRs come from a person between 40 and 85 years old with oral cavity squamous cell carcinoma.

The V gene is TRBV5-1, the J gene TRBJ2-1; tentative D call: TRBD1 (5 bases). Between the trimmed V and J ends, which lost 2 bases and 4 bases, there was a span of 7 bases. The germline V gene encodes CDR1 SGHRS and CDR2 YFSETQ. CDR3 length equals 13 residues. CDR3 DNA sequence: TGCGCCAGCAGCTTACAGGATTACAATGAGCAGTTCTTC. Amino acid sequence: CASSLQDYNEQFF.

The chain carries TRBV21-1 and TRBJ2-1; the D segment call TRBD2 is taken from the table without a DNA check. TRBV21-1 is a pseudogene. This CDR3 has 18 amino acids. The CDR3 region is CASSKVRLAGGSYNEQFF. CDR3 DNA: TGTGCCAGCAGCAAAGTTAGACTAGCGGGGGGGTCTTACAATGAGCAGTTCTTC.